The clone carrying this TCR beta chain was counted between two and nine times. This CDR3 comprises 15 residues. Trimming removed 0 bases at V and 2 bases at J, with 10 bases between. The V gene's germline CDR1 is MNHNY and CDR2 SVGAGI (reference sequence). The record originates from a study of blood T cell repertoires in COVID-19. Overall study: From T cells, B-cell-depleted T cells, or PBMCs came the material, which was cDNA or gDNA.

Authors' analysis steps: Using reference gene primer amplification, nucleated cell counts were estimated. The assay was immunoSEQ multiplex PCR, and TCRdb's table has in-frame clones only and misses some. V, J and clone size are taken as reported in that table, and D and trimming were inferred from the DNA itself. The table shows 250,000 to 350,000 clones, with around 86% occurring only once. The sample taken for sequencing was peripheral blood. This chain connects TRBV6-6 to TRBJ1-2, with no clear D. The clonotype comes from a woman aged 30 to 39 with active or convalescent COVID-19. This chain's CDR3 is CASSYSRGQNYGYTF. CDR3 bases: TGTGCCAGCAGTTACTCGCGGGGTCAGAACTATGGCTACACCTTC.